This T cell receptor beta chain is from a study of cytotoxic CD8 clonotypes in ibrutinib-treated CLL. On the study more broadly: Treatment had run for a median roughly eleven months, range 6 to 36, when response samples were taken. Study results and limitations: Clonality showed a rise at ibrutinib response that reversed toward baseline at progression.

For this clone: Its target is not known.

Only in-frame clones appear in the TCRdb table, and some are missing; sequencing was by immunoSEQ multiplex PCR. The sample has about 50,000 clones; 50% to 65% are singletons. Germline-derived CDR1 and CDR2 are SGHAT and FQDESV (reference sequence). Trimming took 2 bases from V and 2 from J, leaving 12 bases between them. The length of the CDR3 is 15 residues. The TCR beta libraries used 2 to 2.5 micrograms of genomic DNA that came from cryopreserved PBMCs. The specimen was PBMCs, collected after 24 months of ibrutinib treatment. The rearrangement uses TRBV11-1 and TRBJ1-2; possible D gene TRBD1, 5 bases. The receptor comes from a human donor with chronic lymphocytic leukemia. The CDR3 loop is CASSLSAGTNYGYTF. For the CDR3, the DNA is TGTGCCAGCAGCTTATCGGCAGGGACGAACTATGGCTACACCTTC.